The sequence of this T cell receptor (beta chain) was determined in a study of neurological immune-mediated disorders. Study-wide background: Relapsing-remitting forms accounted for 31 of the 34 multiple sclerosis patients and secondary progressive forms for 3. Overall study results and limits: Because no CDR3 amino acid sequences were shared across subjects by expanded clones, private repertoires were suggested in all groups.

This clonotype was seen a few times. The antigen is unknown. Sorted libraries drew on 850,000 to 1,000,000 CD4+ or CD8+ T cells. 5'RACE employing 10-nucleotide random UMIs yielded the cDNA. TCRdb used MiXCR to reprocess the 5' RACE reads, holding one entry per CDR3 protein. Among about 55,000 distinct CDR3 sequences listed, about 4% were seen once. CDR1 is LNHDA, CDR2 SQIVND, per germline (reference sequence). The CDR3 is made up of 16 amino acids. Trimming removed 4 bases from V and 3 bases from J; junction bases left unmatched: 7. The specimen sequenced was CD4+ T cells from blood. The TCR comes from a woman aged 40 to 50 with multiple sclerosis. The rearrangement uses TRBV19 and TRBJ2-2; 8 bases match TRBD1. The CDR3 loop reads CASSSAGGMDTGELFF. CDR3 in DNA: TGTGCCAGTAGTAGTGCAGGGGGCATGGACACCGGGGAGCTGTTTTTT.